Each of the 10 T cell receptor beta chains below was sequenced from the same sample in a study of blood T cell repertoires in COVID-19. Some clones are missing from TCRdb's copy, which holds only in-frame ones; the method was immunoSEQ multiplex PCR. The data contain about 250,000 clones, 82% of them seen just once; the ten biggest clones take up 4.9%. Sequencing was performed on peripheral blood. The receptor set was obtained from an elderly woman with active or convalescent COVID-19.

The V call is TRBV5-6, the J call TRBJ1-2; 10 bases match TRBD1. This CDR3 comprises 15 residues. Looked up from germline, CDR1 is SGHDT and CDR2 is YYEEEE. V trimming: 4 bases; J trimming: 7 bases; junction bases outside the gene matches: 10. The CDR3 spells CASSPLTGGVGGYTF. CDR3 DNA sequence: TGTGCCAGCAGCCCGTTGACAGGGGGCGTAGGTGGCTACACCTTC. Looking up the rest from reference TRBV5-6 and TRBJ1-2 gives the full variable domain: DAGVTQSPTHLIKTRGQQVTLRCSPKSGHDTVSWYQQALGQGPQFIFQYYEEEERQRGNFPDRFSGHQFPNYSSELNVNALLLGDSALYLCASSPLTGGVGGYTFGSGTRLTVV.

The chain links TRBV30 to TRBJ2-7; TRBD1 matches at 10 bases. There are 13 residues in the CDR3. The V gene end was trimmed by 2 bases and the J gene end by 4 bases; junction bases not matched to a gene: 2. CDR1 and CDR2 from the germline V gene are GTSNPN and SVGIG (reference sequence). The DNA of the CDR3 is TGTGCCTGGAGTCCGGGACAGGGGTACGAGCAGTACTTC. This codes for CAWSPGQGYEQYF.

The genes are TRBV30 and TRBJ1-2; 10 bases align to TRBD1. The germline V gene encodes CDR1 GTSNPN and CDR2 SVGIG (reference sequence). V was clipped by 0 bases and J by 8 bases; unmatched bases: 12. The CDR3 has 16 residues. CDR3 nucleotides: TGTGCCTGGAGTGTGACAGGGGGCTGGATAAGTGGGGGCTACACCTTC. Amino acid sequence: CAWSVTGGWISGGYTF.

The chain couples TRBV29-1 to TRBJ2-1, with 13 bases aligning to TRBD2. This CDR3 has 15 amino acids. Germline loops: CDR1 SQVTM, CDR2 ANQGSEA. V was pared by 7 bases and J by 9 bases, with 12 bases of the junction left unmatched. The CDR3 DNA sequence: TGCAGCGGAAGAACCGGGACTAGCGGGATTGTTGAGCAGTTCTTC. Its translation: CSGRTGTSGIVEQFF.

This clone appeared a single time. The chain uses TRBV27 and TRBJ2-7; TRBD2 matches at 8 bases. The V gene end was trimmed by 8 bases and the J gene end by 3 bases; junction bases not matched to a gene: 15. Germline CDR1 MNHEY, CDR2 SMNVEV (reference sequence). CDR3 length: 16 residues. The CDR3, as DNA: TGTGCCAGCGCCTTCTCCATGGTAGCGGGGCTCTACGAGCAGTACTTC. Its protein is CASAFSMVAGLYEQYF.

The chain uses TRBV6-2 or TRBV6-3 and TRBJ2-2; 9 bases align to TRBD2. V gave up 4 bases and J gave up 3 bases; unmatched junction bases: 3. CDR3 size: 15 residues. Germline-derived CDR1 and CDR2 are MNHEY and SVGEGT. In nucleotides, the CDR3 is TGTGCCAGCAGTTTAGCGGGAGATCACACCGGGGAGCTGTTTTTT. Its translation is CASSLAGDHTGELFF.

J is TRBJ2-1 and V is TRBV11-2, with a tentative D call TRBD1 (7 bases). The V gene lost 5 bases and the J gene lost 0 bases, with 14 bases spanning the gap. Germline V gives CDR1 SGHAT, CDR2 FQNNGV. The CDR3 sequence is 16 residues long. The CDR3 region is CASSLRGDSSYNEQFF. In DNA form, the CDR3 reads TGTGCCAGCAGCCTCCGCGGGGACAGCTCCTACAATGAGCAGTTCTTC.

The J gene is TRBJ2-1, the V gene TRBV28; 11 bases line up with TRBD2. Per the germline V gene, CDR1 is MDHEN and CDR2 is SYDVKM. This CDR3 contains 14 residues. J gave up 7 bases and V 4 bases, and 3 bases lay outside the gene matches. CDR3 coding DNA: TGTGCCAGCAGTTCTAGCGGGAGGTTAAATGAGCAGTTCTTC. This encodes CASSSSGRLNEQFF.

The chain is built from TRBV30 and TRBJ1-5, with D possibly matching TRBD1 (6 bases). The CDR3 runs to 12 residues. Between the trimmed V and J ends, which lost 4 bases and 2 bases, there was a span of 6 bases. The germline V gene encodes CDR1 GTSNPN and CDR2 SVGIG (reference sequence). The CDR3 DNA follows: TGTGCCTGGAACAGGGGCAATCAGCCCCAGCATTTT. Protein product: CAWNRGNQPQHF.

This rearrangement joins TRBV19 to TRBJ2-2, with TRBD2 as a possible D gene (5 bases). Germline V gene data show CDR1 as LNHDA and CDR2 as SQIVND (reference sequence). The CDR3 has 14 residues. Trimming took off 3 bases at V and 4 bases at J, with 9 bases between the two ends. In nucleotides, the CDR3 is TGTGCCAGTAGTATCCGGGGTTCCACCGGGGAGCTGTTTTTT. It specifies CASSIRGSTGELFF.